Listed below are T cell receptor beta chains from one sample, sequenced in a study of patients and donors after allogeneic stem cell transplantation. Via MiXCR, TCRdb re-called the RT-PCR reads, giving one row per CDR3 protein. This table has 800,000 to 1,000,000 distinct CDR3 sequences, around 17% appearing once. Source material: blood, either unsorted or a sorted T cell fraction (not recorded which). The receptors shown here come from a human donor who was either an allogeneic HSCT recipient or a stem cell or donor lymphocyte infusion donor (not recorded which). It is not recorded whose cells these are; they may come from a transplant donor. The CDR3 runs from the conserved cysteine through the conserved F or W. Fields, in order: J gene, D gene, CDR3 length, clone size, V gene, CDR3 protein, CDR3 DNA. The D gene is left open where the match is weak. Size values are once, few and many counts, or a class for expanded clones, and some rows have none.

TRBJ2-7 | TRBD2 | 16 | few | TRBV7-2 | CASSLGSGGSSYEQYF | TGTGCCAGCAGCTTAGGTAGCGGGGGGAGCTCCTACGAGCAGTACTTC
TRBJ2-5 | TRBD2 | 13 | NA | TRBV9 | CASSIGREETQYF | TGTGCCAGCAGTATAGGGCGGGAGGAGACCCAGTACTTC
TRBJ1-3 | TRBD1 | 14 | NA | TRBV11-1 | CASSPRDRGNTIYF | TGTGCCAGCAGCCCCCGGGACAGAGGAAACACCATATATTTT
TRBJ2-1 | NA | 15 | many | TRBV29-1 | CSVVGGRRIGNEQFF | TGCAGCGTTGTGGGGGGGCGCCGGATCGGCAATGAGCAGTTCTTC
TRBJ2-6 | TRBD1 | 17 | NA | TRBV7-9 | CASSLGRGFSGANVLTF | TGTGCCAGCAGCCTGGGCAGGGGGTTCTCTGGGGCCAACGTCCTGACTTTC
TRBJ2-1 | NA | 13 | NA | TRBV15 | CATSSGMDNEQFF | TGTGCCACCAGCTCTGGGATGGACAATGAGCAGTTCTTC
TRBJ2-3 | NA | 11 | NA | TRBV2 | CASAPQDTQYF | TGTGCCAGCGCTCCCCAAGATACGCAGTATTTT
TRBJ2-7 | NA | 15 | few | TRBV4-3 | CASSQRTETRNEQYF | TGCGCCAGCAGCCAACGGACCGAGACAAGAAACGAGCAGTACTTC
TRBJ1-3 | TRBD1 | 16 | few | TRBV12-3/TRBV12-4 | CASSFGTVLSGNTIYF | TGTGCCAGCAGTTTTGGGACAGTCCTCTCTGGAAACACCATATATTTT
TRBJ2-5 | NA | 13 | many | TRBV10-3 | CAAHQGGRETQYF | TGTGCCGCCCACCAGGGGGGTAGAGAGACCCAGTACTTC
TRBJ1-2 | NA | 14 | few | TRBV2 | CASTEQAANYGYTF | TGTGCCAGCACTGAGCAGGCAGCCAACTATGGCTACACCTTC
TRBJ1-3 | NA | 16 | few | TRBV12-3/TRBV12-4 | CASSRDTLGSGNTIYF | TGTGCCAGCAGCCGTGACACCTTGGGCTCTGGAAACACCATATATTTT
TRBJ1-1 | NA | 14 | NA | TRBV5-5 | CASSSNHRLTEAFF | TGTGCCAGCAGCTCCAATCACAGACTCACTGAAGCTTTCTTT
TRBJ1-1 | NA | 13 | many | TRBV6-1 | CASSDRVNTEAFF | TGTGCCAGCAGTGACAGGGTGAACACTGAAGCTTTCTTT
TRBJ1-5 | NA | 15 | few | TRBV6-2/TRBV6-3 | CASSYSPDYHQPQHF | TGTGCCAGCAGTTACTCTCCAGACTACCATCAGCCCCAGCATTTT
TRBJ2-7 | NA | 10 | few | TRBV2 | CASSVGEQYF | TGTGCCAGCAGTGTAGGTGAGCAGTACTTC
TRBJ2-7 | TRBD1 | 15 | NA | TRBV5-1 | CASSLMSGQGYEQYF | TGCGCCAGCAGCTTGATGTCGGGACAGGGCTACGAGCAGTACTTC
TRBJ2-5 | NA | 12 | NA | TRBV20-1 | CSASSGEETQYF | TGCAGTGCTAGTTCAGGGGAAGAGACCCAGTACTTC
TRBJ2-1 | TRBD2 | 11 | NA | TRBV28 | CGSGSYNEQFF | TGCGGTAGCGGGAGTTACAATGAGCAGTTCTTC
TRBJ2-7 | NA | 15 | few | TRBV15 | CATSQRGLSSYEQYF | TGTGCCACCAGCCAGCGAGGACTCTCATCCTACGAGCAGTACTTC
TRBJ2-1 | TRBD2 | 14 | few | TRBV20-1 | CSNSGGRSYNEQFF | TGCAGTAATAGCGGGGGCCGCTCCTACAATGAGCAGTTCTTC
TRBJ1-2 | NA | 14 | few | TRBV9 | CASSVRRGSYGYTF | TGTGCCAGCAGCGTCCGCCGGGGGAGCTATGGCTACACCTTC
TRBJ2-3 | NA | 12 | NA | TRBV11-3 | CATGGKQDTQYF | TGTGCCACGGGCGGAAAGCAGGATACGCAGTATTTT
TRBJ1-1 | TRBD1 | 13 | few | TRBV7-3 | CASSTTGGAEAFF | TGTGCCAGCAGCACTACAGGGGGCGCGGAAGCTTTCTTT
TRBJ2-6 | NA | 16 | few | TRBV12-3/TRBV12-4 | CASSFGQSSGANVLTF | TGTGCCAGCAGTTTTGGACAGAGCTCTGGGGCCAACGTCCTGACTTTC
TRBJ1-1 | NA | 14 | few | TRBV6-5 | CASSYGAGRTEAFF | TGTGCCAGCAGTTACGGGGCAGGGCGGACTGAAGCTTTCTTT
TRBJ1-3 | NA | 14 | few | TRBV7-2 | CASSTTHSGNTIYF | TGTGCCAGCAGCACCACGCACTCTGGAAACACCATATATTTT
TRBJ1-5 | NA | 13 | NA | TRBV2 | CASSPIRNQPQHF | TGTGCCAGCAGTCCGATTAGGAATCAGCCCCAGCATTTT
TRBJ1-2 | TRBD1 | 11 | NA | TRBV29-1 | CSGEGTDGYTF | TGCAGCGGGGAGGGGACAGATGGCTACACCTTC
TRBJ2-2 | NA | 13 | NA | TRBV11-2 | CASSLDGLGFLFF | TGTGCCAGCAGCTTAGATGGGCTAGGTTTCCTGTTTTTT
TRBJ2-5 | TRBD2 | 16 | NA | TRBV9 | CASSRRPSGVQETQYF | TGTGCCAGCAGCCGCCGCCCTAGCGGGGTACAAGAGACCCAGTACTTC
TRBJ2-7 | NA | 14 | NA | TRBV10-3 | CAISEVFRLYEQYF | TGTGCCATCAGTGAGGTTTTCCGGCTCTACGAGCAGTACTTC
TRBJ2-3 | TRBD1 | 14 | NA | TRBV11-3 | CASSLDLQGVTQYF | TGTGCCAGCAGCTTAGATCTACAGGGGGTTACGCAGTATTTT
TRBJ1-1 | NA | 14 | few | TRBV9 | CASSVGVLNTEAFF | TGTGCCAGCAGCGTTGGGGTCCTGAACACTGAAGCTTTCTTT
TRBJ1-6 | TRBD1 | 15 | NA | TRBV9 | CASSVGTGGYSPLHF | TGTGCCAGCAGCGTAGGGACAGGGGGTTATTCACCCCTCCACTTT
TRBJ2-1 | NA | 16 | NA | TRBV7-3 | CASSSRRSSSYNEQFF | TGTGCCAGCAGCTCACGACGCAGCAGCTCCTACAATGAGCAGTTCTTC
TRBJ2-1 | TRBD1 | 16 | many | TRBV7-6 | CASSSETGERYNEQFF | TGTGCCAGCAGCTCAGAGACAGGGGAAAGATACAATGAGCAGTTCTTC
TRBJ2-1 | TRBD2 | 20 | few | TRBV9 | CASSVVGTSGGPSSYNEQFF | TGTGCCAGCAGCGTAGTGGGGACTAGCGGGGGTCCGAGCTCCTACAATGAGCAGTTCTTC
TRBJ2-1 | TRBD2 | 15 | NA | TRBV27 | CASSVQGLAFNEQFF | TGTGCCAGCAGTGTTCAGGGACTAGCTTTTAATGAGCAGTTCTTC
TRBJ2-1 | TRBD2 | 17 | NA | TRBV20-1 | CSARDRASGGVYNEQFF | TGCAGTGCTAGAGATCGGGCTAGCGGGGGGGTTTACAATGAGCAGTTCTTC
TRBJ2-2 | NA | 12 | few | TRBV6-2/TRBV6-3 | CASKGPTGELFF | TGTGCCAGCAAGGGCCCCACCGGGGAGCTGTTTTTT
TRBJ2-7 | NA | 16 | few | TRBV6-2/TRBV6-3 | CASSYSNRGGPYEQYF | TGTGCCAGCAGTTACTCGAACCGGGGTGGACCCTACGAGCAGTACTTC
TRBJ1-5 | NA | 15 | few | TRBV6-4 | CASLPVGVGNQPQHF | TGTGCCAGCCTTCCCGTGGGGGTGGGCAATCAGCCCCAGCATTTT
TRBJ1-6 | NA | 15 | NA | TRBV15 | CATQGRGGYNSPLHF | TGTGCCACTCAGGGTAGGGGGGGATATAATTCACCCCTCCACTTT
TRBJ1-5 | TRBD1 | 15 | NA | TRBV12-3/TRBV12-4 | CASSFQGAKGQPQHF | TGTGCCAGCAGTTTTCAGGGGGCCAAAGGTCAGCCCCAGCATTTT
TRBJ2-7 | NA | 14 | NA | TRBV4-3 | CASSQDGIAYEQYF | TGCGCCAGCAGCCAAGATGGGATAGCCTACGAGCAGTACTTC
TRBJ2-1 | TRBD2 | 14 | few | TRBV7-9 | CASSASGIVNEQFF | TGTGCCAGCAGCGCGAGCGGGATTGTCAATGAGCAGTTCTTC
TRBJ2-1 | TRBD2 | 16 | NA | TRBV18 | CASSPSGTSSYNEQFF | TGTGCCAGCTCACCATCCGGGACTAGCTCCTACAATGAGCAGTTCTTC
TRBJ1-4 | TRBD1 | 16 | NA | TRBV27 | CASSLHRQGAREKLFF | TGTGCCAGCAGTCTCCATCGACAGGGGGCACGAGAAAAACTGTTTTTT
TRBJ1-4 | TRBD1 | 15 | NA | TRBV7-2 | CASSLVSGQGEKLFF | TGTGCCAGCAGCTTAGTTTCGGGACAGGGAGAAAAACTGTTTTTT
TRBJ2-4 | TRBD1 | 14 | NA | TRBV5-1 | CASSQWTGRNIQYF | TGCGCCAGCAGCCAATGGACAGGGCGGAACATTCAGTACTTC
TRBJ1-3 | NA | 14 | few | TRBV6-1 | CASRPGRLGNTIYF | TGTGCCAGCAGGCCCGGACGGTTGGGAAACACCATATATTTT
TRBJ2-7 | TRBD2 | 17 | few | TRBV9 | CASSPPRLREEGSEQYF | TGTGCCAGCAGCCCACCCCGGCTCCGGGAGGAGGGAAGCGAGCAGTACTTC
TRBJ2-5 | NA | 15 | few | TRBV24-1 | CATSDLAPPLGAQYF | TGTGCCACCAGTGATTTAGCACCGCCCTTGGGGGCCCAGTACTTC
TRBJ2-5 | TRBD2 | 14 | NA | TRBV7-9 | CASSPRTSQETQYF | TGTGCCAGCAGCCCTCGGACTAGTCAAGAGACCCAGTACTTC
TRBJ2-2 | NA | 11 | NA | TRBV30 | CAWGIAGELFF | TGTGCCTGGGGGATCGCCGGGGAGCTGTTTTTT
TRBJ1-1 | TRBD1 | 14 | many | TRBV12-3/TRBV12-4 | CADRGAFWDTEAFF | TGTGCCGACAGGGGAGCCTTCTGGGACACTGAAGCTTTCTTT
TRBJ2-2 | NA | 13 | many | TRBV20-1 | CSARDRSAGELFF | TGCAGTGCTAGAGATAGGTCCGCCGGGGAGCTGTTTTTT
TRBJ2-7 | TRBD1 | 15 | NA | TRBV24-1 | CATSDSGTGDSEQYF | TGTGCCACCAGTGACTCCGGGACAGGGGACAGCGAGCAGTACTTC